This TCR beta chain was captured in a study of cytomegalovirus exposure and HLA in healthy donors. The PCR contained 60 Vbeta and 13 Jbeta primers. Using immunoSEQ multiplex PCR, the repertoire was profiled, and TCRdb retains in-frame clones only, with some absent. The sample yields approximately 76,000 clones, around 80% seen once. V was clipped by 8 bases and J by 0 bases, with 13 bases between them. Germline CDR1 MRHNA, CDR2 SNTAGT. The CDR3 length is 14 residues. The source is a man aged 25 to 40 in good health and CMV-seronegative. The sequencing input was PBMCs. The genes are TRBV6-4 and TRBJ1-1; perhaps TRBD1 as D (5 bases). CDR3 residues: CASVTAGLNTEAFF. Written as DNA, the CDR3 is TGTGCCAGCGTGACAGCGGGTTTGAACACTGAAGCTTTCTTT.